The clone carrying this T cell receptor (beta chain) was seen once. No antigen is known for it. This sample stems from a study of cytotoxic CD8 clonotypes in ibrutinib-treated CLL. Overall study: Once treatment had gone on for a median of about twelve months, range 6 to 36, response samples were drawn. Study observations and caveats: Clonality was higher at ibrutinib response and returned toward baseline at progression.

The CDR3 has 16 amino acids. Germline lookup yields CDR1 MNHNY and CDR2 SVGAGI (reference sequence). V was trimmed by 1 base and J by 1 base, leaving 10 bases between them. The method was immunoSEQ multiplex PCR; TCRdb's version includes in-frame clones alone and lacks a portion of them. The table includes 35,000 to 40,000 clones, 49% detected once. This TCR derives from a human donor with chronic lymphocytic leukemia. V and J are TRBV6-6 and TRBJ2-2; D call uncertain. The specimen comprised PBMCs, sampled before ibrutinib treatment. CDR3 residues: CASSYYGQLNTGELFF. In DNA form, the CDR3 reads TGTGCCAGCAGTTACTATGGGCAGTTGAACACCGGGGAGCTGTTTTTT.